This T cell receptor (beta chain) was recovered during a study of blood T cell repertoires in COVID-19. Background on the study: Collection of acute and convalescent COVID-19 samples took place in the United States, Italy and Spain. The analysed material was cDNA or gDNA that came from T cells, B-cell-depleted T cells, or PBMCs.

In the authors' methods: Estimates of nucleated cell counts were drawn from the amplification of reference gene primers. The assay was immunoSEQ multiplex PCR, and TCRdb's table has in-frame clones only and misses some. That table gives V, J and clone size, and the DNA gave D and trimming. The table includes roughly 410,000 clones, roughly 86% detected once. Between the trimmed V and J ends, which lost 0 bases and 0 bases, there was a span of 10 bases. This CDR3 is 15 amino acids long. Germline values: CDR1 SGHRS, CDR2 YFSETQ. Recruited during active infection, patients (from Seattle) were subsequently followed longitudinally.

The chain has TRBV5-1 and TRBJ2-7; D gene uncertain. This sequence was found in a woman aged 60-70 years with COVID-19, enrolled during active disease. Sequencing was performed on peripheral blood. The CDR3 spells CASSLDRTSSYEQYF. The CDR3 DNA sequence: TGCGCCAGCAGCTTGGACCGAACAAGCTCCTACGAGCAGTACTTC.